This TCR beta chain was sequenced for a study of Graves' ophthalmopathy and Graves' hyperthyroidism. The study's findings and limits: Ophthalmopathy cases were distinguished from stable hyperthyroidism by a 13-signature model, reaching around 88% sensitivity and over 80% specificity.

Hyperthyroidism was classified as stable if no ophthalmopathy occurred within 18 months of follow-up. Patients in the hyperthyroidism group, adults aged 18 to 65, were newly diagnosed, under 2 months' duration. From fresh peripheral blood, 8.5 to 10 ml in volume, the PBMCs were obtained. RNA transcripts yielded amplified TCR beta CDR3 regions. The first round was an RT-PCR with HTBI primers, and the second round was a multiplex PCR. In TCRdb, the multiplex PCR reads were re-called with MiXCR into one record per CDR3 protein. The data contain fewer than 650,000 distinct CDR3 sequences, about 24% of them singletons. The CDR3 spans 15 residues. The germline V and J ends were trimmed by 0 bases and 6 bases, with 12 bases remaining between them. CDR1 and CDR2 (germline): SNHLY, FYNNEI. The sample holds many counts of this clonotype. Its target is unknown.

The material sequenced was peripheral blood. V gene TRBV2 combines with J gene TRBJ1-5; D gene unclear. The sequence came from a woman under 30 with stable Graves' hyperthyroidism. Some clones in this sample may be carry-over from other donors' samples. Here the CDR3 reads CASSEAGEGRQPQHF. The CDR3 region has the DNA TGTGCCAGCAGTGAAGCCGGAGAAGGGCGTCAGCCCCAGCATTTT. Using reference TRBV2 and TRBJ1-5 for the parts outside the CDR3, the full variable domain is EPEVTQTPSHQVTQMGQEVILRCVPISNHLYFYWYRQILGQKVEFLVSFYNNEISEKSEIFDDQFSVERPDGSNFTLKIRSTKLEDSAMYFCASSEAGEGRQPQHFGDGTRLSIL.